The next 15 T cell receptor beta chains were all read from a single sample in a study of T cells in Graves' hyperthyroidism and ophthalmopathy. TCR beta CDR3 regions were amplified from RNA. When the TCR CDR3 underwent first-round RT-PCR, the HTBI primer set was used. TCRdb reprocessed the multiplex PCR reads via MiXCR and lists one record per CDR3 protein. The sample has hundreds of thousands of distinct CDR3 sequences, just under 20% seen once; the top ten hold roughly 47%. The sequencing input was blood. The receptor source for this set is a man aged 40-50 years with Graves' ophthalmopathy.

This clonotype was observed a few times. The chain has TRBV5-1 and TRBJ2-7, with 8 bases matching TRBD1. The junction had 9 bases not matched to a gene; V was cut back by 6 bases and J by 4 bases. Germline V gene sequence: CDR1 SGHRS, CDR2 YFSETQ. CDR3 size: 14 residues. CDR3 nucleotide sequence: TGCGCCAGCACCGATCCGGGACAGGTATACGAGCAGTACTTC. Translating it yields CASTDPGQVYEQYF.

The rearrangement uses TRBV27 and TRBJ2-7; a weak D match, TRBD1 (6 bases). CDR1 and CDR2 (germline): MNHEY, SMNVEV (reference sequence). Trimming left V 5 bases short and J 2 bases short, with 13 bases between. The length of the CDR3 is 14 residues. The CDR3 sequence: CASSPQGFPYEQYF. In nucleotides, the CDR3 is TGTGCCAGCAGTCCTCAGGGGTTTCCCTACGAGCAGTACTTC.

CDR3 DNA sequence: TGTGCCAGCAGCTTATACAAATTCGATGAGCAGTTCTTC. Protein sequence: CASSLYKFDEQFF. The chain carries TRBV7-3 and TRBJ2-1; D is unresolved. CDR3 size: 13 residues. The V end was cut by 2 bases, the J end by 8 bases, with 10 bases between. CDR1 and CDR2 from the germline V gene are SGHTA and FQGTGA.

This rearrangement joins TRBV6-2 or TRBV6-3 to TRBJ2-1; possible D gene TRBD1, 6 bases. The CDR3 is 15 residues long. The germline V gene encodes CDR1 MNHEY and CDR2 SVGEGT. V was clipped by 2 bases and J by 8 bases, with 16 bases between them. The CDR3 protein is CASSYLDPGVYEQFF. In nucleotides, the CDR3 is TGTGCCAGCAGTTACCTAGACCCAGGGGTATATGAGCAGTTCTTC.

The rearrangement uses TRBV6-1 and TRBJ1-5; TRBD1 agrees at 12 bases. The CDR3 consists of 18 residues. Trimming removed 5 bases from V and 0 bases from J; junction bases left unmatched: 8. Germline CDR1 is MNHNS and CDR2 is SASEGT. The CDR3 loop reads CASSPGTGGPYSNQPQHF. The DNA for the CDR3 is TGTGCCAGCAGTCCCGGGACAGGGGGCCCATATAGCAATCAGCCCCAGCATTTT.

The chain has TRBV19 and TRBJ1-5; D remains ambiguous. The V end was cut by 5 bases, the J end by 0 bases, with 8 bases between. In germline, CDR1 is LNHDA, CDR2 SQIVND (reference sequence). The CDR3 covers 14 residues. The CDR3 region is CASSPLDSNQPQHF. The CDR3 coding sequence is TGTGCCAGTAGTCCCCTGGATAGCAATCAGCCCCAGCATTTT. Together with reference TRBV19 and TRBJ1-5, the CDR3 gives the full variable domain: DGGITQSPKYLFRKEGQNVTLSCEQNLNHDAMYWYRQDPGQGLRLIYYSQIVNDFQKGDIAEGYSVSREKKESFPLTVTSAQKNPTAFYLCASSPLDSNQPQHFGDGTRLSIL.

This clonotype was picked up many times. V is TRBV2 and J is TRBJ1-2; D is unresolved. Germline CDR1 SNHLY, CDR2 FYNNEI. The CDR3 spans 13 residues. V was trimmed by 7 bases and J by 6 bases, leaving 15 bases between them. The CDR3 sequence: CASKEGNTNGYTF. In nucleotides, the CDR3 is TGTGCCAGCAAGGAAGGGAACACGAATGGCTACACCTTC.

The CDR3 sequence: CSALGGYEQYF. In nucleotides, the CDR3 is TGCAGCGCCCTTGGCGGGTACGAGCAGTACTTC. V and J are TRBV29-1 and TRBJ2-7, with D possibly TRBD2 on 5 matching bases. This CDR3 has 11 amino acids. V was clipped by 7 bases and J by 4 bases, with 11 bases between them. Germline V gene lookup returns CDR1 SQVTM and CDR2 ANQGSEA.

V is TRBV6-2 or TRBV6-3 and J is TRBJ2-3; D is unresolved. Between the trimmed V and J ends, which lost 6 bases and 7 bases, there was a span of 11 bases. In germline, CDR1 is MNHEY, CDR2 SVGEGT. The length of the CDR3 is 12 residues. The CDR3 sequence is CASRGTPYTQYF. The CDR3 DNA reads TGTGCCAGCAGGGGTACGCCTTATACGCAGTATTTT.

This clonotype came up a few times. The V gene is TRBV10-3, the J gene TRBJ2-2; a weak D match, TRBD1 (6 bases). Trimming took off 5 bases at V and 1 base at J, with 8 bases between the two ends. The CDR3 contains 14 residues. Germline V gene sequence: CDR1 ENHRY, CDR2 SYGVKD. In DNA, the CDR3 is TGTGCCATCAGTTCACAGGGGAACACCGGGGAGCTGTTTTTT. It encodes CAISSQGNTGELFF.

The chain uses TRBV5-4 and TRBJ1-5; tentative D call: TRBD1 (5 bases). The CDR3 spans 16 residues. Germline values: CDR1 SGHNT, CDR2 YYREEE (reference sequence). Trimming cost V 4 bases and J 2 bases, with 16 bases left between them. In nucleotides, the CDR3 is TGTGCCAGCAGCCCGGGCCAGGGTCAGGGCAATCAGCCCCAGCATTTT. Translating it yields CASSPGQGQGNQPQHF.

CDR3: CAISGDREEQFF. As DNA, the CDR3 is TGTGCCATCAGTGGCGACAGAGAAGAGCAGTTCTTC. The chain uses TRBV10-3 and TRBJ2-1; tentatively, D is TRBD1 (5 bases). V dropped 4 bases and J dropped 10 bases, with 11 bases sitting between them. Germline lookup yields CDR1 ENHRY and CDR2 SYGVKD. The length of the CDR3 is 12 residues.

This clonotype was counted only a few times. The rearrangement uses TRBV12-3 or TRBV12-4 and TRBJ1-2; D perhaps matches TRBD1 (5 bases). CDR3 length equals 13 residues. Trimming took 9 bases from V and 8 from J, leaving 19 bases between them. CDR3 residues: CASRSSGPVGYTF. The CDR3 nucleotides are TGTGCCAGTCGTTCCTCGGGGCCGGTAGGCTACACCTTC.

This clonotype was seen many times. The rearrangement links TRBV20-1 to TRBJ2-1; 10 positions agree with TRBD2. The CDR3 is 15 residues long. Losses at the gene ends were 1 base for V and 7 bases for J; bases not matched to a gene: 7. Germline V gives CDR1 DFQATT, CDR2 SNEGSKA (reference sequence). This CDR3 is CSARVPSGRVNEQFF. The CDR3 nucleotides are TGCAGTGCTAGAGTTCCCAGCGGGAGGGTGAATGAGCAGTTCTTC.

There are many counts of this clonotype. The chain has TRBV2 and TRBJ2-1; 8 bases are a match to TRBD1. J gave up 1 base and V 4 bases, and 6 bases lay outside the gene matches. Germline CDR1 reads SNHLY; CDR2 reads FYNNEI. The CDR3 spans 16 residues. The CDR3 reads CASSVRGLGSYNEQFF. CDR3 coding DNA: TGTGCCAGCAGTGTCAGGGGGCTAGGGTCCTACAATGAGCAGTTCTTC.